This T cell receptor beta chain appears in the sequencing data of a study of blood T cell repertoires in COVID-19. The CDR3 runs to 18 residues. Per the germline V gene, CDR1 is SGHTS and CDR2 is YDEGEE. Trimming removed 2 bases at V and 6 bases at J, with 21 bases between. In the authors' methods: Cell counts per sample came from amplifying reference gene primers. Data came from immunoSEQ multiplex PCR; TCRdb stores just in-frame clones and leaves some out. V and J calls and clone size are copied from that table; D and trimming were computed from the DNA. The table includes approximately 380,000 clones, approximately 90% detected once. Those enrolled, adults aged about 18 to 95 years, came from some 23 US areas.

V is TRBV5-8 and J is TRBJ1-6, with D tentatively TRBD1 (6 bases). Sequenced input: PBMCs or T cells enriched from blood (not recorded which). This sequence originates from a woman aged 40 to 50 who had been exposed to COVID-19. For the CDR3, the DNA is TGTGCCAGCAGCTTATTACAGGGTTACCGAAGTTTTAATTCACCCCTCCACTTT. Its protein is CASSLLQGYRSFNSPLHF.